Sequencing of this T cell receptor (beta chain) was carried out in a study of CD8+ T cells in alopecia areata (dated by TCRdb to about 2018). In terms of the full investigation: Female C3H/HeJ recipients, roughly 6-11 weeks old, were grafted with skin from C3H/HeJ donors with spontaneous alopecia (roughly 6-13 months old). High-throughput TCRbeta sequencing was used to examine T cell clonal expansion in alopecia areata in both the C3H/HeJ mouse model and human patients. Human TCRbeta sequencing covered scalp tissue and sorted CD4+ and CD8+ peripheral blood T cells from patchy and totalis/universalis alopecia areata patients and healthy controls. Clonality in the scalp was compared among normal scalp (n=4), patchy alopecia areata scalp (n=8), and alopecia totalis/universalis scalp (n=8). RNA came from the PAXgene miRNA kit for fixed scalp, the miRNeasy kit for PBMCs, and the RNeasy kit for mouse skin. immunoSEQ multiplex PCR using 35 Vbeta forward primers and 13 Jbeta reverse primers was used to amplify TCRbeta CDR3 regions. Broader findings and caveats from the paper: Scalp TCR repertoire analysis is complicated because resident alphabeta T cells in normal human skin are also sequenced, whereas mouse skin is dominated by gammadelta T cells. Compared with normal scalp, lesional scalp, particularly in alopecia totalis/universalis, had higher clonality and more expanded CD8+ clones, which suggests antigenic drive. Shared TCR sequences between patients were less evident than in mice, which may be partly attributable to HLA diversity in the patient population.

Receptor libraries were prepared by the immunoSEQ multiplex PCR assay. To provide template for TCR sequencing, every sample had RNA extracted and reverse transcribed into cDNA. First-strand cDNA was synthesized with SuperScript III using a 2:1 mix of oligo-dT and random hexamers. A synthetic immune receptor repertoire was used to gauge amplification bias, and whatever bias remained was removed computationally. Libraries were sequenced on Illumina HiSeq using 60 bp reads that covered the CDR3 and were read from J toward V. As for the original processing: After raw reads were preprocessed to remove errors, the CDR3 was defined following IMGT conventions as running from the conserved cysteine to phenylalanine. Clonality was computed as 1 minus the Shannon entropy, with the entropy normalized by log2 of the number of productive unique TCRs. Whether scalp clones were CD4 or CD8 was inferred by matching scalp TCRbeta sequences against CD4 and CD8 repertoires sorted from blood. Not all clones reach the TCRdb copy of this immuneACCESS table, which keeps in-frame sequences only. Checked studies attribute under half of the gap to unresolved V genes and leave the rest unexplained. The V and J calls and clone size are taken from that table; D and trimming were inferred from the DNA. Across this sample, about 110,000 clones were tabulated and none appeared just once. The top ten hold around 19% of the sample.

In the case of this clone: Its antigen remains unidentified. Throughout, gene names and germline sequences are given for the mouse. The read ends 4 residues before the CDR3 terminus; that terminus is restored from the germline J gene.

Including the terminal cysteine and phenylalanine, the CDR3 comprises 14 residues. Of the CDR3's DNA, 30 bases were read; they are in frame from base 1. The V and J ends are trimmed by 3 bases and 0 bases, leaving 9 bases between them. CDR1 and CDR2 were assigned from the germline V gene as NNHDY and SYVADS. Input material: lesional skin. The sequence is built from TRBV13-3 and TRBJ1-2; the D gene is perhaps TRBD1, from 5 matching bases. This TCR was sampled from a C3H/HeJ mouse with alopecia areata. These mice carry the MHC haplotype H2-k. The CDR3 sequence is CASSGTSSNSDYTF. CDR3 bases read: TGTGCCAGCAGTGGGACAAGCTCAAACTCC.